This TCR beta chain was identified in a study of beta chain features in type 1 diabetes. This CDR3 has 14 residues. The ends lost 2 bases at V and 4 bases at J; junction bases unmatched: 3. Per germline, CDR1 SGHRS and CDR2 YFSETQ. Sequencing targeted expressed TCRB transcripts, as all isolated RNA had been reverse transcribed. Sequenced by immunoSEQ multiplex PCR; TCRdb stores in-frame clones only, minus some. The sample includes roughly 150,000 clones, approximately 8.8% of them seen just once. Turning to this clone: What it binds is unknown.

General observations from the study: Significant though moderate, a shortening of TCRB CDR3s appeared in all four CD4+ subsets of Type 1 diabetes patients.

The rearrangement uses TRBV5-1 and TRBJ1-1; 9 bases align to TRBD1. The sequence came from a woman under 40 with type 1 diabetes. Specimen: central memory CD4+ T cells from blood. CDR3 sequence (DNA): TGCGCCAGCAGCTTACAGGGGGCGCGCACTGAAGCTTTCTTT. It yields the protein CASSLQGARTEAFF.